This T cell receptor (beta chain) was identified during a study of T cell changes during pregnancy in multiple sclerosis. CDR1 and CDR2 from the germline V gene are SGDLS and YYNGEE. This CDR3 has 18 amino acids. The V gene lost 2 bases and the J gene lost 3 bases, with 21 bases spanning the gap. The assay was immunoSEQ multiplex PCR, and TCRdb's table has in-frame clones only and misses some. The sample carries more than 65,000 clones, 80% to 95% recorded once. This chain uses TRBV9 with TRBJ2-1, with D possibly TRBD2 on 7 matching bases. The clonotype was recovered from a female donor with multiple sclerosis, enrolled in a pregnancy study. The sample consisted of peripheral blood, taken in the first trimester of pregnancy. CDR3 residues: CASSVRGGASGYYNEQFF. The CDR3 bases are TGTGCCAGCAGCGTCAGAGGGGGGGCTAGCGGATACTACAATGAGCAGTTCTTC.